This section outlines one TCR beta chain sequence together with its context. This clonotype is a singleton in its sample. Its antigen is still unknown. Base qualities are not provided; no much larger clone lies one nucleotide away. Weak support is all one read offers. The sample originates from a study of vaccination and CD4 T cells after COVID-19 (dated by TCRdb to between 2021 and 2022). Background for the entire study: Every convalescent patient had a positive nasal swab PCR test for SARS-CoV-2, with mild disease in 9 or 10 patients and severe disease in one. The convalescent cohort comprised six males and four females, including two Hispanic individuals, seven Caucasians, two Asians and one multiracial person. Participants received two doses of either the Pfizer-BioNTech BNT162b2 vaccine (n=8) or the Moderna mRNA-1273 vaccine (n=2). Post-COVID blood samples from convalescent patients were collected a median of 101 days after diagnosis, with a range of 35 to 161 days. The time from the second vaccine dose to post-vaccine blood sampling had a median of roughly 79 days and ranged from roughly 13 to 241 days. For stimulating the cultures, overlapping spike peptide pools were used, derived from SARS-CoV-2 as well as from the common cold coronaviruses HCoV-NL63, HCoV-OC43 and HCoV-229E. As controls, cultures received a CEFX viral epitope pool (the positive control), an HIV-1 Nef peptide pool (the negative control), or no peptide at all. In around ten COVID-19 convalescent patients and several infection-naive healthy vaccine recipients, the spike-specific CD4+ TCR repertoire before mRNA vaccination was compared with the repertoire after mRNA vaccination. Results the study describes overall, beyond this receptor: The median number of SARS-CoV-2-reactive clonotypes rose from 21 after infection to some 40 after vaccination, but the change was not significant. The study included relatively few convalescent patients and did not analyze early timepoints after natural infection. Of the vaccine-specific clones in convalescent patients, 304 of 307, or nearly all, reacted only to SARS-CoV-2 spike and did not cross-react with common cold coronaviruses. In convalescent patients, a median approximately 90% of post-vaccine SARS-CoV-2-reactive clones were detected only after vaccination, suggesting vaccine-specific priming.

Spanning cysteine to phenylalanine, the CDR3 consists of 14 amino acids. Just the 42-base CDR3 DNA is kept, in frame starting at base 1. Deletion took 0 bases off V and 0 bases off J, with a span of 5 bases between the germline ends. CDR1 and CDR2 are drawn from the germline V gene: LGHNA, YNFKEQ. The library was produced with PCR. DNA from cultured CD4+ T cells was subjected to TCR sequencing with the Oncomine TCR Beta short-read assay at the Johns Hopkins FTIC core. The QIAamp micro DNA kit was used to extract genomic DNA from the cultured CD4+ T cells. The Oncomine TCR Beta libraries from cultured CD4+ T cells were pooled using unique dual indexes and then sequenced on an Illumina iSeq 100. The study's own analysis went as follows. Non-productive sequences were removed, and CDR3s not starting with C, not ending with F or W, or shorter than 7 amino acids were discarded. Antigen-specific clonotypes were identified using the MANAFEST web application through comparison of peptide-stimulated wells with reference and other culture wells. An FDR below 0.05, an odds ratio above 5, and a productive frequency above 0.1% in at least two of three replicate wells were required for clones to be considered positive. A clonotype was classed as cross-reactive if the clonotype showed significant expansion both in SARS-CoV-2 spike wells and in at least one common cold coronavirus spike condition. CDR3 homology was assessed with Levenshtein distances (stringdist) and unrooted phylogenetic trees (ape) in R version 3.6.1. TCRdb reprocessing: public reads trimmed at Q25 with fastp, clones called with MiXCR, in-frame beta chains kept. Rows with one shared CDR3 protein collapse into an entry with the most common genes and DNA. The V and J calls were determined by TCRdb, not by the authors. Counted in this sample were 13,000 or so distinct CDR3 sequences; less than 75% of them appeared once. The ten largest make up 11% of the sample.

The treatment or condition label on this specimen signifies: roughly 11-day PBMC culture with coronavirus spike peptide pools or control peptides (ViraFEST assay). The ViraFEST assay, used in the study, expanded antigen-specific T cells with peptide pools and then identified the expanded clonotypes through TCR sequencing. The convalescent patients' positive SARS-CoV-2 PCR tests were from March to December 2020, which was before the Alpha, Beta and Delta variants emerged in the United States. Each well held 2 million to 2.5 million PBMCs cultured with about 9.8 ug/ml peptide pools in IMDM containing approximately 5% human AB serum and approximately 10 IU/ml IL-2. On days 3 and 7, half of the culture medium was replaced with fresh IL-2-containing medium. Once the cells had been in culture for about 10 days, the EasySep CD4+ T cell isolation kit was used to isolate CD4+ T cells by negative selection. PBMCs were separated from whole blood using Ficoll-Paque Plus gradient centrifugation and then either used fresh or cryopreserved at -140C. Culture conditions were generally each tested in triplicate wells.

The sample was CD4+ T cells from blood, cultured in vitro. The chain uses TRBV4-2 and TRBJ1-1; the D gene cannot be resolved reliably. This TCR was recovered from a human donor who had recovered from COVID-19. The nucleotides read TGTGCCAGCAGCCAAGACAGGCTGAACACTGAAGCTTTCTTT. Its translation reads: CASSQDRLNTEAFF.